The clone carrying this T cell receptor (beta chain) was seen only once. Its antigen is undetermined. Germline assignment: CDR1 SGHRS and CDR2 YFSETQ. The CDR3 has 16 amino acids. J lost 6 bases, V lost 3 bases, and 3 bases had no gene match. A CD45RA+ naive subset and a CD45RA-negative memory subset were split from CD4+ cells. The entry originates in a study of shared clonotypes between healthy human individuals. Looking at the study overall: Per-donor plates numbered three CD4 naive, three CD4 memory, two CD8 naive and one CD8 memory. General study points: Generation probabilities of non-shared clonotypes were lower (relative to those shared by all four donors).

Using immunoSEQ multiplex PCR, the repertoire was profiled, and TCRdb retains in-frame clones only, with some absent. The table lists some 2,000,000 clones, 85% to 95% of them singletons, with around 0.13% in the top ten. The TCR originated in a man in his late teens or twenties in good health. The sample consisted of naive CD4+ T cells sorted from blood. Sample subset: CD45RA+ positively selected. The chain links TRBV5-1 to TRBJ2-2; 15 bases are a match to TRBD2. DNA for the CDR3: TGCGCCAGCAGCTCAAGGACTAGCGGGAGGGCCGGGGAGCTGTTTTTT. Translating it yields CASSSRTSGRAGELFF.